This T cell receptor (beta chain) was identified during a study of vaccination and CD4 T cells after COVID-19. Whole-study context: Four females and six males made up the convalescents, two of whom were Hispanic. Investigators drew the post-COVID samples a median approximately 92 days after diagnosis, with a range of 35 to 161. Overall study findings and caveats: Researchers report that a median approximately 86% of reactive clones in convalescent patients surfaced only post-vaccination.

Treatment in this sample: roughly 11-day PBMC culture with coronavirus spike peptide pools or control peptides (ViraFEST assay). ViraFEST stimulated the growth of antigen-specific T cells using peptide pools and subsequently profiled their TCRs by sequencing. The sample holds one count of this clonotype. Its antigen is not identified. CDR3 size: 14 residues. V dropped 4 bases and J dropped 11; count of bases not matched to a gene: 8. The V gene's germline CDR1 is SGHRS and CDR2 YFSETQ. The Oncomine TCR Beta short-read assay generated sequence data from the DNA of cultured CD4+ T cells. Using its own MiXCR run on the PCR reads, TCRdb lists one record per CDR3 protein. The table lists 13,000 or so distinct CDR3 sequences, 45% of them singletons.

This sequence originates from a human donor who had recovered from COVID-19. This specimen consisted of CD4+ T cells from blood, cultured in vitro, obtained after SARS-CoV-2 vaccination. The chain has TRBV5-1 and TRBJ1-6; 8 nucleotides align to TRBD1. Written as DNA, the CDR3 is TGCGCCAGCAGCGTAGACAGGGGTTCGGCACCCCTCCACTTT. Protein sequence: CASSVDRGSAPLHF.